This TCR beta chain was sequenced for a study of blood T cell repertoires in COVID-19. Turning to the study itself: PBMCs, B-cell-depleted T cells, or T cells provided the cDNA or gDNA that made up the material.

Assay used: immunoSEQ multiplex PCR; TCRdb lists only in-frame clones, some missing. The repertoire has about 240,000 clones, roughly nine tenths of them found once; the top ten carry 5.5% to 6.5%. The ends were cut back, 7 bases at V and 8 bases at J, with 20 bases in the middle. The CDR3 runs to 14 residues. Germline CDR1 and CDR2: MNHEY and SVGAGI. The sample holds one count of this clone. This chain connects TRBV6-5 to TRBJ1-2; unclear D gene. The sequence derives from a man in his fifties or sixties with acute or convalescent COVID-19. The sample consisted of peripheral blood. The CDR3, as DNA: TGTGCCAGCAACGATATCTCTATTAGGGAGGGCTACACCTTC. Translating gives CASNDISIREGYTF.